This TCR beta chain was captured in a study of T cell repertoires in cytomegalovirus infection. In the study overall: An indication of both CMV infection and matching HLA type came from public TCR beta signatures.

CDR3 length equals 14 residues. V was clipped by 3 bases and J by 2 bases, with 8 bases between them. The germline V gene has CDR1 SGHDT and CDR2 YYEEEE. In regard to this clonotype: Its antigen is not known.

General observations from the study: Identification of carriers of CMV plus the relevant HLA was achieved through cumulative public TCR beta family frequency. CMV-specific TCR beta clonotypes restricted by HLA-C dominated the ex vivo response.

TCRdb reprocessed the reads with MiXCR, giving one entry per CDR3 protein. Here the sample spans around 250,000 distinct CDR3 sequences, approximately 15% being singletons. This clonotype was sampled from a human donor in good health (CMV status not recorded). Some clones in this sample may be carry-over from other donors' samples. Sequenced input: CD8+ T cells from PBMCs. The V and J genes are TRBV5-6 and TRBJ2-2; D call uncertain. CDR3 nucleotide sequence: TGTGCCAGCAGCTCTGTCATTAACACCGGGGAGCTGTTTTTT. Translation: CASSSVINTGELFF.